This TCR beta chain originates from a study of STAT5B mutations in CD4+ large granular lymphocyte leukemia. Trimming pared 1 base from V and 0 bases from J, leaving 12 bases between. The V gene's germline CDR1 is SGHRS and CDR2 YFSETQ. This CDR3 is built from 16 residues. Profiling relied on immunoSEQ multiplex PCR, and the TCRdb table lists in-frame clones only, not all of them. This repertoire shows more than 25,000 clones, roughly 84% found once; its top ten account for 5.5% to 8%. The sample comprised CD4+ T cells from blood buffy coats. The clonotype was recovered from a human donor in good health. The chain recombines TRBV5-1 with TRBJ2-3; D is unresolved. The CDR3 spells CASSLRRSTSTDTQYF. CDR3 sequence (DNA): TGCGCCAGCAGCTTGAGGCGGTCGACTAGCACAGATACGCAGTATTTT.